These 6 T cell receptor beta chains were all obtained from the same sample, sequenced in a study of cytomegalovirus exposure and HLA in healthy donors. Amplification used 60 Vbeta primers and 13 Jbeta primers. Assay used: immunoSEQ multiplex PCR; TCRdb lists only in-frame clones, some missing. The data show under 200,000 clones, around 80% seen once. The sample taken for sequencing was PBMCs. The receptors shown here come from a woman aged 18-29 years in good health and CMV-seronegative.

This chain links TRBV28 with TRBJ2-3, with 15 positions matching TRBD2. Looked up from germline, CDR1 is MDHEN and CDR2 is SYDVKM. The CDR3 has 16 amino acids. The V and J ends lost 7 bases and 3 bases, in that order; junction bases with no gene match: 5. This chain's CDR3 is CASNTGLAGGTDTQYF. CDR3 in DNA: TGTGCCAGCAACACGGGACTAGCGGGAGGTACAGATACGCAGTATTTT.

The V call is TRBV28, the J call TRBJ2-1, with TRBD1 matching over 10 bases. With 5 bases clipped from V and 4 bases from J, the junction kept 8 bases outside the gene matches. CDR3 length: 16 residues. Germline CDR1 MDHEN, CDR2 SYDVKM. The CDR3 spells CASSPRTGGEYNEQFF. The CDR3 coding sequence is TGTGCCAGCAGTCCCCGGACAGGGGGTGAGTACAATGAGCAGTTCTTC.

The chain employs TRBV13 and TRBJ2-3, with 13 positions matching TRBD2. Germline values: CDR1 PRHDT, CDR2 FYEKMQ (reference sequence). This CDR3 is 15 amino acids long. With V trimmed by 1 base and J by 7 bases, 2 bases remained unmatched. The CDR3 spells CASSLEGTSGNTQYF. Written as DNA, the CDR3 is TGTGCCAGCAGCTTAGAAGGGACTAGCGGGAATACGCAGTATTTT. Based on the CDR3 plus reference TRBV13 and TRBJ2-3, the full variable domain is AAGVIQSPRHLIKEKRETATLKCYPIPRHDTVYWYQQGPGQDPQFLISFYEKMQSDKGSIPDRFSAQQFSDYHSELNMSSLELGDSALYFCASSLEGTSGNTQYFGPGTRLTVL.

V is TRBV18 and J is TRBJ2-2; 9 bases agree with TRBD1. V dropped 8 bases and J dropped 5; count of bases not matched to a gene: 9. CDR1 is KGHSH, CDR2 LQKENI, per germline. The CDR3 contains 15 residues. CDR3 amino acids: CASRGQGRLTGELFF. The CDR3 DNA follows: TGTGCCAGCCGGGGACAGGGTCGACTAACCGGGGAGCTGTTTTTT. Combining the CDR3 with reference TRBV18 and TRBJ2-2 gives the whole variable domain NAGVMQNPRHLVRRRGQEARLRCSPMKGHSHVYWYRQLPEEGLKFMVYLQKENIIDESGMPKERFSAEFPKEGPSILRIQQVVRGDSAAYFCASRGQGRLTGELFFGEGSRLTVL.

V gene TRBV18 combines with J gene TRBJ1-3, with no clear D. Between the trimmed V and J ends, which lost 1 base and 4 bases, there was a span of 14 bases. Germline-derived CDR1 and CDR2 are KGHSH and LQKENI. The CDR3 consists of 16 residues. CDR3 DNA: TGTGCCAGCTCACCACTCGGCAGGCTTTCGGGAAACACCATATATTTT. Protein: CASSPLGRLSGNTIYF.

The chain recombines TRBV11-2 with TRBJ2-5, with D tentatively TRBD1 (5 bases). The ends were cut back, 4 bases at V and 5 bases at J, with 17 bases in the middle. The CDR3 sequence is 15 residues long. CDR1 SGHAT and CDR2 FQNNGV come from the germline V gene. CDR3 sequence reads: CASSSMKGKAETQYF. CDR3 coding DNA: TGTGCCAGCAGCTCCATGAAGGGGAAGGCGGAGACCCAGTACTTC.